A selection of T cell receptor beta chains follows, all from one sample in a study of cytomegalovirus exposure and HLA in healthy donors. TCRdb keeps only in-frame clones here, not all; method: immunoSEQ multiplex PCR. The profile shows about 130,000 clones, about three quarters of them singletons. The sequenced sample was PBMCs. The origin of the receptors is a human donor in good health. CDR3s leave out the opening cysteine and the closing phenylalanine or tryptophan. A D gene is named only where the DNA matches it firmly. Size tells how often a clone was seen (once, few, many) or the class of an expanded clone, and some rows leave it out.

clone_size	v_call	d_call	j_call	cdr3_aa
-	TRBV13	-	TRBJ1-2	AGSPGRGNGYT
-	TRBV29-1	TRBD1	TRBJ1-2	SAGPETGPYGYT
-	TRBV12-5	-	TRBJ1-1	ASGLEGYRNTEAF
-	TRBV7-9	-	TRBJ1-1	ASSLVEGITEAF
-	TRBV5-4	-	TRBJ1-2	ASSLAGGTVSYGYT
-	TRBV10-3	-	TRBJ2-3	ATGGGLGTDTQY
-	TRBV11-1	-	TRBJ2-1	ASSRAGRRDVEQF
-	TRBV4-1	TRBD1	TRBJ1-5	ASSRDPDRVNQPQH
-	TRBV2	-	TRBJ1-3	ASSLWRSSGNTIY
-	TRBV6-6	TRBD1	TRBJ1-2	ASSYGRDRGVDGYT
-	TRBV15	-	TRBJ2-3	ATSREAGDTQY
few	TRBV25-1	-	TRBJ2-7	ASSGHPFKYEQY
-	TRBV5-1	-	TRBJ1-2	ASSLETPGRPERGYT
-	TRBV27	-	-	ASSFSTGTDEQY
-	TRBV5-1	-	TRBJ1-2	ASSLVSPEGYT
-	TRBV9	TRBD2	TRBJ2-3	ASSISGGLTDTQY
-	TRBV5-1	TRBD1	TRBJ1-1	ASSLVEGAHTEAF
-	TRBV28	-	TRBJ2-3	ASSLFVAATQY
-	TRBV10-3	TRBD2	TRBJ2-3	AISEPGGEGTDTQY
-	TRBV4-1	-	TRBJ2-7	ASSQERSLVYEQY
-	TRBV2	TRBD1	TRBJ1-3	ASSFRGRGNTIY
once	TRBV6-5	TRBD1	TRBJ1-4	ASNLQGVDEKLF
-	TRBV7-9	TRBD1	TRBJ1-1	ASSYGQGRSEAF
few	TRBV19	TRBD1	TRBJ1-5	ASSIRTGGNQPQH
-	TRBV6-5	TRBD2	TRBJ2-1	ATQIAGDVDEQF
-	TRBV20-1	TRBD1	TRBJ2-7	SALDRGEQY
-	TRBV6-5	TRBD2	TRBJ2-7	ASSYSSLAGTYEQY
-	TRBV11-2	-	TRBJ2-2	ASSLGGLAGELF
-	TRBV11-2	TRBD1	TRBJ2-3	ASSGDRGFDTQY
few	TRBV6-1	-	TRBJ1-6	ASFQHYNSPLH